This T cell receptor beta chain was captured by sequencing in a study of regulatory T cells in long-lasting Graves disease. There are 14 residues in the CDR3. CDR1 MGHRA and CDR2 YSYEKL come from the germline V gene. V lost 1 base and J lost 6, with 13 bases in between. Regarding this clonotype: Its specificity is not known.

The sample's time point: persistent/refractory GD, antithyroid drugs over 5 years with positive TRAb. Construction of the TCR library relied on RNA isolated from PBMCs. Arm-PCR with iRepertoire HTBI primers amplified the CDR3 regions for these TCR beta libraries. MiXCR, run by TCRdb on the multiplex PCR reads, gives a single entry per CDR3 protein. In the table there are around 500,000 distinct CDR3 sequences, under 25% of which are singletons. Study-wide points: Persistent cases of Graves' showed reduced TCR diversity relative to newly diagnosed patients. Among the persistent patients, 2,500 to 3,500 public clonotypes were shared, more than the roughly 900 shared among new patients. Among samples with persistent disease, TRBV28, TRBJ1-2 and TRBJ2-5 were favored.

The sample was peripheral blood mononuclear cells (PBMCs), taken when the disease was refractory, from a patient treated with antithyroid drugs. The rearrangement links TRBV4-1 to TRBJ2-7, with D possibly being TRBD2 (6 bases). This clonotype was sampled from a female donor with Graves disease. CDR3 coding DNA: TGCGCCAGCAGCCAAGTATGGGGGGTGACCGAGCAGTACTTC. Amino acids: CASSQVWGVTEQYF.